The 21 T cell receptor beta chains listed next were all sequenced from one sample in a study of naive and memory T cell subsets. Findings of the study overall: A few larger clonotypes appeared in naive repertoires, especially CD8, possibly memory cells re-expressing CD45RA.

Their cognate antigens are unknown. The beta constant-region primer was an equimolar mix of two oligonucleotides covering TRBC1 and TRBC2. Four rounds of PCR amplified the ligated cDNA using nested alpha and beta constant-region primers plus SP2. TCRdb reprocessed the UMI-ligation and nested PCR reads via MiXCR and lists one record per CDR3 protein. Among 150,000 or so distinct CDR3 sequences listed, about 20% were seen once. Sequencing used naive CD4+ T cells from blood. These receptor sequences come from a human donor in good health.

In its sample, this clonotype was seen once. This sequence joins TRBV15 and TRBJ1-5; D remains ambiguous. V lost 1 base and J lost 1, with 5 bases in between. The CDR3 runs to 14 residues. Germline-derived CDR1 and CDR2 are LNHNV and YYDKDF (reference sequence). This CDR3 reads CATSRGRSNQPQHF. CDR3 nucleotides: TGTGCCACCAGCAGAGGTCGCAGCAATCAGCCCCAGCATTTT. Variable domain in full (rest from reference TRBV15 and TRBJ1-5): DAMVIQNPRYQVTQFGKPVTLSCSQTLNHNVMYWYQQKSSQAPKLLFHYYDKDFNNEADTPDNFQSRRPNTSFCFLDIRSPGLGDTAMYLCATSRGRSNQPQHFGDGTRLSIL.

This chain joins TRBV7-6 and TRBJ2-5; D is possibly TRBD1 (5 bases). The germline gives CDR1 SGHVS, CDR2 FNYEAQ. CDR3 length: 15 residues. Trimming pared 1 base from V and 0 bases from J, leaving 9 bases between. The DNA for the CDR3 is TGTGCCAGCAGCTTAGGCCTAGGGGACCAAGAGACCCAGTACTTC. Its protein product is CASSLGLGDQETQYF.

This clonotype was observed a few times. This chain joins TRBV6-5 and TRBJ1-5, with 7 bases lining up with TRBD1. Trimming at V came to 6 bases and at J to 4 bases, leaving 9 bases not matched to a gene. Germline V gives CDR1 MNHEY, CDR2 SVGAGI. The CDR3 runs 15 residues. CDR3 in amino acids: CASRGTGERNQPQHF. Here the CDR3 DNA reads TGTGCCAGCAGGGGAACAGGGGAACGAAATCAGCCCCAGCATTTT.

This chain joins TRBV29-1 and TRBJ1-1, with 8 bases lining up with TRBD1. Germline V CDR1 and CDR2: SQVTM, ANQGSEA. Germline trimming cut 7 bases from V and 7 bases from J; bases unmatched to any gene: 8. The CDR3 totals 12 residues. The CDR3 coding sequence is TGCAGCGGCTCCAGGGGGCAGGGTGAAGCTTTCTTT. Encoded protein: CSGSRGQGEAFF.

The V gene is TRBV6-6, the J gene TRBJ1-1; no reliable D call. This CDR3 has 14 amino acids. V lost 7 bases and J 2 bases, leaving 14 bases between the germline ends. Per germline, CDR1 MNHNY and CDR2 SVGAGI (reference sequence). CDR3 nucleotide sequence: TGTGCCAGCATCTTACCGGGTGTTAACACTGAAGCTTTCTTT. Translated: CASILPGVNTEAFF.

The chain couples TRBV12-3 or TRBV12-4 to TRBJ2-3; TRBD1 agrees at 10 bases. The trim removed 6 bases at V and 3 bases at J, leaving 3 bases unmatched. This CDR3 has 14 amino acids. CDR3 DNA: TGTGCCAGCAGGTGGGACAGGGGTACAGATACGCAGTATTTT. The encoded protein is CASRWDRGTDTQYF.

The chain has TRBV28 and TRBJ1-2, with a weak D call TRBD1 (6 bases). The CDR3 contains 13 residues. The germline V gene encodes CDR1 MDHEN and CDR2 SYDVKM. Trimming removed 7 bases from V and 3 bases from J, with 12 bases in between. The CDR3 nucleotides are TGTGCCAGCACAGGGGCTAGATACTATGGCTACACCTTC. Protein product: CASTGARYYGYTF.

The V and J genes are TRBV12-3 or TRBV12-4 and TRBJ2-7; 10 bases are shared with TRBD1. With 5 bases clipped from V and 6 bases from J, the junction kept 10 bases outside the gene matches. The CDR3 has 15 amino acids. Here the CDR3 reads CASSPDRGSRREQYF. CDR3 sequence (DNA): TGTGCCAGCAGTCCGGACAGGGGGTCTCGTCGCGAGCAGTACTTC.

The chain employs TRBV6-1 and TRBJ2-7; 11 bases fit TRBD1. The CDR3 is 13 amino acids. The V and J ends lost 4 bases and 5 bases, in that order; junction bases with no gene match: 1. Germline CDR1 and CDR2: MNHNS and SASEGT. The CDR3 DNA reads TGTGCCAGCAGTGTGGGACAGGGGGACGAGCAGTACTTC. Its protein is CASSVGQGDEQYF.

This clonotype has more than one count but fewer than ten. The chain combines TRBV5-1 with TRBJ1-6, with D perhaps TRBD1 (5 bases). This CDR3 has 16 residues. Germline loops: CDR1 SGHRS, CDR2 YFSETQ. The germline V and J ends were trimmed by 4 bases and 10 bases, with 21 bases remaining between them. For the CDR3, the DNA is TGCGCCAGCAGCCCTAGGGGTCTGGACACGGAATCACCCCTCCACTTT. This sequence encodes CASSPRGLDTESPLHF.

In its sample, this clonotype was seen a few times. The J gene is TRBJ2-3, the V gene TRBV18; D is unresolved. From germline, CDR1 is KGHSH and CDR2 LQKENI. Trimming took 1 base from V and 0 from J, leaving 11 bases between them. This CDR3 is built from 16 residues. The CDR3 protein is CASSPLQKHSTDTQYF. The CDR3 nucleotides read TGTGCCAGCTCACCACTACAGAAACATAGCACAGATACGCAGTATTTT.

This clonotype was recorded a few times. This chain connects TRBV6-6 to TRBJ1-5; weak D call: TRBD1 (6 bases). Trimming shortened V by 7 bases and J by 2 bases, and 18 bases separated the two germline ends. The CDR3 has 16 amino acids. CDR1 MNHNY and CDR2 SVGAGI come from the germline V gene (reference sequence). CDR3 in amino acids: CASNWGRGGGNQPQHF. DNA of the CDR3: TGTGCCAGCAATTGGGGTAGGGGGGGCGGCAATCAGCCCCAGCATTTT.

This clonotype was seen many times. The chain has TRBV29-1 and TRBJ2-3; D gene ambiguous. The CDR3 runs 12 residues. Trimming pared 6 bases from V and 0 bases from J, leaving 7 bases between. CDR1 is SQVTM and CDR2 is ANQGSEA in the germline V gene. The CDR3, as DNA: TGCAGCGTCGGGTGGAGCACAGATACGCAGTATTTT. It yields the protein CSVGWSTDTQYF.

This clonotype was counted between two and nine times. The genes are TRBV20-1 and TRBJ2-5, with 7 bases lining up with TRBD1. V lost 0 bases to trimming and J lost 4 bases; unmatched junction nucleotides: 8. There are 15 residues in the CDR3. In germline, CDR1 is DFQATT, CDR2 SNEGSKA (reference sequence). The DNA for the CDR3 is TGCAGTGCTAGAGATGCAAGGGGGCGCGGAGAGACCCAGTACTTC. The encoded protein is CSARDARGRGETQYF.

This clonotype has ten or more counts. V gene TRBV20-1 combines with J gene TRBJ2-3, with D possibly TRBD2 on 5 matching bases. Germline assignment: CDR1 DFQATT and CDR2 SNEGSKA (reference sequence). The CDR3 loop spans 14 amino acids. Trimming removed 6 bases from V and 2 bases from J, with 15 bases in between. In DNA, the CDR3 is TGCAGTGCGTTACGGACTGGCAACACAGATACGCAGTATTTT. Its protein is CSALRTGNTDTQYF.

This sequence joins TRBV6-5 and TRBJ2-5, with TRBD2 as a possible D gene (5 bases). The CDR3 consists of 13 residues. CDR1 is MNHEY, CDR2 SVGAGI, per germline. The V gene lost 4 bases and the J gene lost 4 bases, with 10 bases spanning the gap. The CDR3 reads CASSSDEGETQYF. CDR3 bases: TGTGCCAGCAGTTCCGACGAGGGAGAGACCCAGTACTTC.

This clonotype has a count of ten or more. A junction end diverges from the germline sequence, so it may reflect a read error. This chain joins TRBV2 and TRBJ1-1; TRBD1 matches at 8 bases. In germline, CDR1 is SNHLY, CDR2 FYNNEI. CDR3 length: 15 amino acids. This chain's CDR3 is CASSDTGQGRTEAFF. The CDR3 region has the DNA TGTGCCAGCAGTGATACCGGACAGGGAAGGACTGAAGCCTTCTTT.

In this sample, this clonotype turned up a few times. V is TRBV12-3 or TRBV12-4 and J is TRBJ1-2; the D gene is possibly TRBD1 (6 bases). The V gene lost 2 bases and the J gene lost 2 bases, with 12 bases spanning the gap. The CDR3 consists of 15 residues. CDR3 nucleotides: TGTGCCAGCAGTTTATCAGGGGCGAGGAACTATGGCTACACCTTC. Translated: CASSLSGARNYGYTF.

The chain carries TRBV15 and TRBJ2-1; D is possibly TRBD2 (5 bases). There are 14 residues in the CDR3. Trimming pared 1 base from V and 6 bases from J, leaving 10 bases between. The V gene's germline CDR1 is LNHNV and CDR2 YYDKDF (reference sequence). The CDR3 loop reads CATSRVASFNEQFF. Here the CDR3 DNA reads TGTGCCACCAGCAGAGTAGCTAGCTTCAATGAGCAGTTCTTC.

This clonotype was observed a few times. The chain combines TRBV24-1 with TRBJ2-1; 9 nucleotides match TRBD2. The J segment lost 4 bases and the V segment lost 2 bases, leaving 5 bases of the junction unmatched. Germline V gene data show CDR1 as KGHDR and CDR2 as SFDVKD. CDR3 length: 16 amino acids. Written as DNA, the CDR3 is TGTGCCACCAGTGATTCCGGGACTAGCAGTTACAATGAGCAGTTCTTC. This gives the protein CATSDSGTSSYNEQFF.

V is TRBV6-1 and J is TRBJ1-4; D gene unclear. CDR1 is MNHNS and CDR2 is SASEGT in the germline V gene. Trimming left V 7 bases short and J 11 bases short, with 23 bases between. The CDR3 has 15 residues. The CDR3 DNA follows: TGTGCCAGCAATCCTCCGTCCGGGTGGGGTCACAAACTGTTTTTT. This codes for CASNPPSGWGHKLFF.